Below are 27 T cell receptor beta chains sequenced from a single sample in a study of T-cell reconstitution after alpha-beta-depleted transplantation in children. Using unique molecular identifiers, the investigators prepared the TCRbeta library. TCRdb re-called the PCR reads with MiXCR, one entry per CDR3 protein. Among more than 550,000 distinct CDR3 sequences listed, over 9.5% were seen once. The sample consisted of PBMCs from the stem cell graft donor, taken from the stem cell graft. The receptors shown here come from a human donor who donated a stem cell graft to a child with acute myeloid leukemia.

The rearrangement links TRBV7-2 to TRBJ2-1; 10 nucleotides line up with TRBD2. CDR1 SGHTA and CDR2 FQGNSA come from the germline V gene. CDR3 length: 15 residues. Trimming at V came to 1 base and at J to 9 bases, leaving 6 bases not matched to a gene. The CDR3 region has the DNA TGTGCCAGCAGCTTAGATAGCGGGGGGAAGGGTGAGCAGTTCTTC. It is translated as CASSLDSGGKGEQFF.

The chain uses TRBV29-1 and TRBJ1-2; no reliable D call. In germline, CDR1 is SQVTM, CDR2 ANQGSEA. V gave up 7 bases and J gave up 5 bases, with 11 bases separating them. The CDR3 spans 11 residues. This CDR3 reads CSASGGYGYTF. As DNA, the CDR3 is TGCAGCGCAAGCGGCGGGTATGGCTACACCTTC.

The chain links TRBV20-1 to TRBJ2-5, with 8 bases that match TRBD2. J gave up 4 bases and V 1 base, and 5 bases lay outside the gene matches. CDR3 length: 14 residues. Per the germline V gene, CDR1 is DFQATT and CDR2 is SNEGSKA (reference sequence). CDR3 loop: CSARVSGRSETQYF. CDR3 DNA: TGCAGTGCTAGAGTAAGCGGGAGATCAGAGACCCAGTACTTC.

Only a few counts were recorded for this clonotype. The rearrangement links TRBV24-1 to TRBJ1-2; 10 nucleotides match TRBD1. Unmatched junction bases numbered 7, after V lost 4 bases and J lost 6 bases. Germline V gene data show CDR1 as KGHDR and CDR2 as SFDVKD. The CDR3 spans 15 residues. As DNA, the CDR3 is TGTGCCACCAGTGACCCTGCCGGGACAGGGGATGGCTACACCTTC. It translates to CATSDPAGTGDGYTF.

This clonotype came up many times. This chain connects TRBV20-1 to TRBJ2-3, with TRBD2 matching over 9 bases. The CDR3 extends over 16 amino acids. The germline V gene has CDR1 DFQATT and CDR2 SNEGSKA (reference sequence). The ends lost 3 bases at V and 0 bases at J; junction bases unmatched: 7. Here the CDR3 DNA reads TGCAGTGCTAGTGACCCTAGCGGGACTAGCACAGATACGCAGTATTTT. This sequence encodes CSASDPSGTSTDTQYF.

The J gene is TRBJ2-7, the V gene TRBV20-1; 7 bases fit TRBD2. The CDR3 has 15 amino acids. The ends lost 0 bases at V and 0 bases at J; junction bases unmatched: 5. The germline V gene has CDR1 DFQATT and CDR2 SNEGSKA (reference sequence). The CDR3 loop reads CSARDSASGSYEQYF. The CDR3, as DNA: TGCAGTGCTAGAGATTCGGCTAGCGGCTCCTACGAGCAGTACTTC.

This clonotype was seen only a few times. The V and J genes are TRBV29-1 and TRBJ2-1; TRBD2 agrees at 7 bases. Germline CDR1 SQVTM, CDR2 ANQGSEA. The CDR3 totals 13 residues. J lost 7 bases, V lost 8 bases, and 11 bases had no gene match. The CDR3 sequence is CSSGLGFPNEQFF. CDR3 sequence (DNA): TGCAGCTCCGGACTAGGCTTCCCTAATGAGCAGTTCTTC.

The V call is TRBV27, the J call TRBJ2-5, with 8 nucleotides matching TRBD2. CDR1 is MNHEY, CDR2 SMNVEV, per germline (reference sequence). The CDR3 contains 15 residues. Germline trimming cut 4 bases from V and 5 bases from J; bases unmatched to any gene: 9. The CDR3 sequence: CASSSPGSGGETQYF. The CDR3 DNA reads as TGTGCCAGCAGTTCCCCCGGATCGGGGGGGGAGACCCAGTACTTC.

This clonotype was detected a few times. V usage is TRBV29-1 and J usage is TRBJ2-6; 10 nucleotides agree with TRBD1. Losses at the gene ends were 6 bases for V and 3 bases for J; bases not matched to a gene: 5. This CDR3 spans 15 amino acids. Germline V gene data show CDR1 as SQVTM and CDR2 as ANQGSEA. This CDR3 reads CSVAGQGNGANVLTF. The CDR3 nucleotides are TGCAGCGTAGCGGGACAGGGGAATGGGGCCAACGTCCTGACTTTC.

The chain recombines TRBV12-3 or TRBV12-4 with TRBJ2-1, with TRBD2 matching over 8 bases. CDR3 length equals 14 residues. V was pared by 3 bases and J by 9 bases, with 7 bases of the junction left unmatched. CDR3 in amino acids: CASSFTGGPSEQFF. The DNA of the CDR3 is TGTGCCAGCAGTTTCACGGGAGGGCCGAGTGAGCAGTTCTTC.

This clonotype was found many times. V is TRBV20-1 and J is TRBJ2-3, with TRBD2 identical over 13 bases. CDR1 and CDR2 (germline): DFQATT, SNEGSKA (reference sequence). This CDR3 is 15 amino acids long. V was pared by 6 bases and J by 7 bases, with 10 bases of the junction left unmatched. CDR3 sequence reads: CSASRTSGRLNTQYF. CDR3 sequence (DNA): TGCAGTGCGTCCCGGACTAGCGGGAGACTGAATACGCAGTATTTT.

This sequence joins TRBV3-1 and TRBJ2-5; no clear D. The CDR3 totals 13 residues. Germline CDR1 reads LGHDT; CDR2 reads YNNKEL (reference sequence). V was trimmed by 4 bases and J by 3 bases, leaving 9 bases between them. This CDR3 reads CASSPTPKETQYF. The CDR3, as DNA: TGTGCCAGCAGCCCTACCCCTAAAGAGACCCAGTACTTC.

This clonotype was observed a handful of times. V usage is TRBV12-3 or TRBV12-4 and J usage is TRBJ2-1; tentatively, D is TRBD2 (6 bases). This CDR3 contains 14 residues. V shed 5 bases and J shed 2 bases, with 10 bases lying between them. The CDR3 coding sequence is TGTGCCAGCAGTCCAGGCGGGACCTACAATGAGCAGTTCTTC. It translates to CASSPGGTYNEQFF.

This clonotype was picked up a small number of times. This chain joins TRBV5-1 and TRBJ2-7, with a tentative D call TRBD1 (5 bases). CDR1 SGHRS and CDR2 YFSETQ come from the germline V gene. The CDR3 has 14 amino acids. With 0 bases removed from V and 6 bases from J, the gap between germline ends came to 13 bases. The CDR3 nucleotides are TGCGCCAGCAGCTTGGGGGGCCTAGTCGGCGAGCAGTACTTC. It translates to CASSLGGLVGEQYF.

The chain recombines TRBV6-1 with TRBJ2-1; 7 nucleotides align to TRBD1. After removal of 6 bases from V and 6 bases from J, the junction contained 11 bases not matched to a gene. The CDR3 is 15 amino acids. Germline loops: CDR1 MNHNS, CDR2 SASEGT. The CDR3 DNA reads TGTGCCAGCAGCCGCGTAAAGGGGGCTTTCAATGAGCAGTTCTTC. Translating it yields CASSRVKGAFNEQFF.

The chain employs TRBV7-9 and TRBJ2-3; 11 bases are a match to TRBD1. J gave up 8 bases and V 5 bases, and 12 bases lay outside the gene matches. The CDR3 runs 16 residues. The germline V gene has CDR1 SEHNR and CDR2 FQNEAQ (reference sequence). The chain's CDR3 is CASSPLTDRGPVTQYF. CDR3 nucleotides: TGTGCCAGCAGCCCGCTTACGGACAGGGGGCCAGTTACGCAGTATTTT.

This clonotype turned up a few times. CDR3 sequence reads: CASSQPGTGLVYGYTF. CDR3 nucleotides: TGTGCCAGTAGCCAACCCGGGACAGGCCTCGTCTATGGCTACACCTTC. The genes are TRBV19 and TRBJ1-2; 8 bases map to TRBD1. CDR1 and CDR2 (germline): LNHDA, SQIVND (reference sequence). The CDR3 extends over 16 amino acids. V trimming: 6 bases; J trimming: 4 bases; junction bases outside the gene matches: 13.

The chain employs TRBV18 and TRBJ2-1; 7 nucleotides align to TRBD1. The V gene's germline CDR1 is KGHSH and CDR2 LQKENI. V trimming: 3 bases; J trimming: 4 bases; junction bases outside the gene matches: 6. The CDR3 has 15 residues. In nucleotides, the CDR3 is TGTGCCAGCTCACCTGGACAGGCCAAATACAATGAGCAGTTCTTC. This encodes CASSPGQAKYNEQFF.

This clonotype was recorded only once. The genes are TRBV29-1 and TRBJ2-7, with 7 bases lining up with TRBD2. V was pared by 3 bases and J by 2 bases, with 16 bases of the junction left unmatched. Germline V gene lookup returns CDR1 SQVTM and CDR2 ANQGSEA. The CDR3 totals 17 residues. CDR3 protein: CSVEVAGPNAAAYEQYF. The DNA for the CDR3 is TGCAGCGTTGAGGTAGCGGGTCCTAATGCCGCGGCCTACGAGCAGTACTTC.

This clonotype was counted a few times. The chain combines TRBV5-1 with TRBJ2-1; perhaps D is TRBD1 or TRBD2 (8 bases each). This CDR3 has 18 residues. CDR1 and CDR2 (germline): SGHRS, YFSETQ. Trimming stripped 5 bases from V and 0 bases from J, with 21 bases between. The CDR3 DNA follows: TGCGCCAGCAGGACAGGGGTAGCGGGAATGGTCTCCTACAATGAGCAGTTCTTC. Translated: CASRTGVAGMVSYNEQFF.

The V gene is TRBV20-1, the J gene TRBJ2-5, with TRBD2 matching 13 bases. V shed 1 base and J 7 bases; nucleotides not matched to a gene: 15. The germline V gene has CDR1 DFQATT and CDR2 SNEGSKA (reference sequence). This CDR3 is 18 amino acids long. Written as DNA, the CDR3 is TGCAGTGCTAGAGGTCGACTAGCGGGAGGACCCACTTCGTCGACCCAGTACTTC. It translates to CSARGRLAGGPTSSTQYF.

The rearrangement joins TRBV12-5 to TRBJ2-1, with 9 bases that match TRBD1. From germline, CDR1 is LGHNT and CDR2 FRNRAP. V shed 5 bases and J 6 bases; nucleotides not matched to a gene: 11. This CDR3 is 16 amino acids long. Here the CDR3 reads CASGLLTGTGFNEQFF. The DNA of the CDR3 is TGTGCTAGTGGTCTTCTAACCGGGACAGGGTTCAATGAGCAGTTCTTC.

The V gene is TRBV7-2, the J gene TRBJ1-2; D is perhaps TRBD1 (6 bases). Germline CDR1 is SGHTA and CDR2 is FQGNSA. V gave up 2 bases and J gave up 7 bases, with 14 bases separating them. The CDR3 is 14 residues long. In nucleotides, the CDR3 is TGTGCCAGCAGCTTATACAGGGAAAAGAGTGGCTACACCTTC. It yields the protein CASSLYREKSGYTF.

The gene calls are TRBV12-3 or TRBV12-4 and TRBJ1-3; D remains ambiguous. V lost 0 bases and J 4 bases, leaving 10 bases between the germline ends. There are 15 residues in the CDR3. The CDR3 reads CASSLAQWSGNTIYF. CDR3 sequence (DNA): TGTGCCAGCAGTTTAGCGCAGTGGTCGGGAAACACCATATATTTT.

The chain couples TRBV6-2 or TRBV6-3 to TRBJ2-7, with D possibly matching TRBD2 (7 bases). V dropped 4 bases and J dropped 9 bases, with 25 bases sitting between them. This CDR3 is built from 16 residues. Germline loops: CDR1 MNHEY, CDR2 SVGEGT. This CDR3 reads CASSSMEAGAYAAQYF. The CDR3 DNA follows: TGTGCCAGCAGTTCTATGGAGGCGGGGGCCTATGCTGCGCAGTACTTC.

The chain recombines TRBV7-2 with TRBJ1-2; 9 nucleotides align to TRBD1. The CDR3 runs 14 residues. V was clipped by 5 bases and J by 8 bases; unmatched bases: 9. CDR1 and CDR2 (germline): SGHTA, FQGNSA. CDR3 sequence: CASSPPGQGWGYTF. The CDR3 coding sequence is TGTGCCAGCAGCCCCCCGGGACAGGGTTGGGGCTACACCTTC.

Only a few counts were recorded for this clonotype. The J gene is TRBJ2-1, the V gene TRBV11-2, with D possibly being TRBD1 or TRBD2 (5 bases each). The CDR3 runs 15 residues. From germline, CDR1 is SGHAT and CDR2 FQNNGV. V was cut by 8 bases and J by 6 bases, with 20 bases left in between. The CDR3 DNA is TGTGCCAGCCGACGGATTGTAGGGACGAGCAATGAGCAGTTCTTC. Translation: CASRRIVGTSNEQFF.